The present T cell receptor beta chain was sequenced within a study of shared clonotypes between healthy human individuals. Study in general: CD4 naive cells filled three plates per donor, CD4 memory three, CD8 naive two and CD8 memory one. Study-wide results and limits: The small donor group covered limited genetic and exposure diversity.

The germline gives CDR1 SGHRS, CDR2 YFSETQ. This CDR3 has 18 residues. Trimming at V came to 0 bases and at J to 2 bases, leaving 14 bases not matched to a gene. This clone was found once. Its antigen is not known. Several immunoSEQ 96-well plates shared each subset's DNA, each plate a replicate. Libraries were prepared by immunoSEQ multiplex PCR; TCRdb keeps only in-frame clonotypes and omits some of them. Here the sample spans more than 2 million clones, around 95% being singletons. The sequence was collected from a young man in good health. The sample taken for sequencing was naive CD4+ T cells sorted from blood. This sample's subset: CD45RA+ positively selected. The chain carries TRBV5-1 and TRBJ2-7; 7 bases fit TRBD1. DNA of the CDR3: TGCGCCAGCAGCTTGGCTTCCTCTGACAGGGAATTTCCCTACGAGCAGTACTTC. Translated, it gives CASSLASSDREFPYEQYF.